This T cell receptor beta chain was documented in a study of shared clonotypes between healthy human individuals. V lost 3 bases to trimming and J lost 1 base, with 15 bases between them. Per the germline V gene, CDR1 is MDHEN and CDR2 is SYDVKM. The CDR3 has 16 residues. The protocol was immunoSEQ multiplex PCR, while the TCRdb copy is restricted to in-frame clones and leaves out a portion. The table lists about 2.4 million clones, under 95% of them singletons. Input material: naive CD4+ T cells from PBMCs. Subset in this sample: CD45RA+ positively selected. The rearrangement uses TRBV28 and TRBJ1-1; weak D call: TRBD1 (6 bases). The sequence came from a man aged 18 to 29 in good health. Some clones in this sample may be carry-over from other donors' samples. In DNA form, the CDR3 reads TGTGCCAGCAGTTTGGTTACAGGGAGGGCGAACACTGAAGCTTTCTTT. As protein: CASSLVTGRANTEAFF.